This is a list of T cell receptor beta chains from one sample in a study of technical replicates of blood from a handful of donors. TCRdb keeps only in-frame clones here, not all; method: immunoSEQ multiplex PCR. The repertoire holds 90,000 or so clones, with roughly 94% as singletons. The sequenced sample was T cells isolated from PBMCs. The receptors originated from a human donor in good health. CDR3s include the opening cysteine and the closing phenylalanine or tryptophan. A D gene is named only where the DNA matches it firmly. Clone size is stated in some rows and not others, as once, few, many or a class when expanded.

V gene	J gene	clone size	D gene	CDR3 protein	CDR3 DNA
TRBV7-8	TRBJ2-2	.	.	CASSRVYTGELFF	TGTGCCAGCAGCCGAGTCTACACCGGGGAGCTGTTTTTT
TRBV27	TRBJ2-7	once	.	CASKYGGAYEQYF	TGTGCCAGCAAATATGGGGGCGCCTACGAGCAGTACTTC
TRBV4-2	TRBJ1-1	.	.	CASSQIDTSVLGTEAFF	TGTGCCAGCAGCCAGATAGACACCAGTGTCTTGGGCACTGAAGCTTTCTTT
TRBV7-2	TRBJ1-5	.	.	CASSLDRNQPQHF	TGTGCCAGCAGCTTAGACAGGAATCAGCCCCAGCATTTT
TRBV4-2	TRBJ1-4	.	.	CASSQYYLEKLFF	TGTGCCAGCAGCCAATACTACCTTGAAAAACTGTTTTTT
TRBV4-2	TRBJ1-2	.	TRBD1	CASSQRGGQGDHYGYTF	TGTGCCAGCAGCCAAAGAGGGGGGCAGGGGGATCACTATGGCTACACCTTC
TRBV7-2	TRBJ2-7	.	.	CASRMTGVREQYF	TGTGCCAGCAGAATGACAGGAGTGAGGGAGCAGTACTTC
TRBV6-5	TRBJ1-5	.	TRBD1	CASSYQTGYQPQHF	TGTGCCAGCAGTTACCAGACAGGGTATCAGCCCCAGCATTTT
TRBV7-3	TRBJ2-1	.	TRBD2	CASSLAGAHYNEQFF	TGTGCCAGCAGCTTAGCGGGAGCCCACTACAATGAGCAGTTCTTC
TRBV4-1	TRBJ2-2	once	.	CASSQGASTGELFF	TGCGCCAGCAGTCAAGGAGCAAGCACCGGGGAGCTGTTTTTT
TRBV7-8	TRBJ2-1	.	.	CASSLRERSLSYNEQFF	TGTGCCAGCAGCTTACGTGAGCGGAGTCTCTCCTACAATGAGCAGTTCTTC
TRBV5-1	TRBJ2-2	.	.	CASSLDLGRRLFF	TGCGCCAGCAGCTTGGACTTGGGGAGGCGGCTGTTTTTT
TRBV29-1	TRBJ2-3	.	TRBD1	CSVTGVTDTQYF	TGCAGCGTTACAGGGGTAACAGATACGCAGTATTTT
TRBV9	TRBJ2-4	.	.	CASSSSLHPIQYF	TGTGCCAGCAGCTCTAGCCTACATCCCATTCAGTACTTC
TRBV10-3	TRBJ2-1	.	TRBD2	CAIRGDYGYEQFF	TGTGCCATCAGAGGGGACTACGGCTATGAGCAGTTCTTC
TRBV5-1	TRBJ1-1	.	.	CASSREIYSGVREAFF	TGCGCCAGCAGTCGTGAAATTTACAGCGGGGTTCGAGAAGCTTTCTTT
TRBV5-6	TRBJ2-2	.	.	CASSLDTNTGELFF	TGTGCCAGCAGCTTGGACACGAACACCGGGGAGCTGTTTTTT
TRBV5-1	TRBJ2-7	.	TRBD1	CASSSQGSSSYEQYF	TGCGCCAGCAGCTCACAGGGGTCCAGCTCCTACGAGCAGTACTTC
TRBV27	TRBJ2-6	.	.	CARNGGFGANVLTF	TGTGCCAGAAATGGGGGGTTTGGGGCCAACGTCCTGACTTTC
TRBV7-2	TRBJ2-3	.	.	CASSREVNTQYF	TGTGCCAGCAGCCGAGAAGTGAATACGCAGTATTTT
TRBV5-1	TRBJ1-1	.	TRBD1	CASMEGADLEAFF	TGCGCCAGCATGGAGGGGGCGGACCTTGAAGCTTTCTTT
TRBV5-1	TRBJ2-1	.	.	CASSLVVADNNEQFF	TGCGCCAGCAGCTTGGTAGTAGCGGACAACAATGAGCAGTTCTTC
TRBV28	TRBJ1-1	.	TRBD1	CASSSLGEGAGTEAFF	TGTGCCAGCAGTTCCCTAGGAGAGGGGGCCGGCACTGAAGCTTTCTTT
TRBV20-1	TRBJ2-7	.	.	CSATATYEQYF	TGCAGTGCAACAGCTACCTACGAGCAGTACTTC
TRBV19	TRBJ1-5	once	TRBD1	CASSIVGQRNQPQHF	TGTGCCAGTAGTATAGTGGGACAGCGCAATCAGCCCCAGCATTTT
TRBV5-8	TRBJ2-3	.	TRBD2	CASSLLGRVSSTDTQYF	TGTGCCAGCAGCTTGCTAGGGAGGGTTTCTAGCACAGATACGCAGTATTTT
TRBV7-3	TRBJ2-1	.	.	CASSLKGLHNEQFF	TGTGCCAGCAGCTTAAAAGGACTGCACAATGAGCAGTTCTTC
TRBV11-2	TRBJ1-3	.	TRBD1	CASSGLGTEGNTIYF	TGTGCCAGCAGCGGTTTAGGGACAGAGGGAAACACCATATATTTT
TRBV27	TRBJ1-2	.	.	CASSSDLYGYTF	TGTGCCAGCAGTTCGGACTTATATGGCTACACCTTC
TRBV5-1	TRBJ2-1	.	TRBD2	CASSLAPSGSVNEQFF	TGCGCCAGCAGCTTGGCCCCTAGCGGGAGCGTTAATGAGCAGTTCTTC
TRBV7-6	TRBJ2-7	.	TRBD2	CAIRTSSGEQYF	TGTGCCATCCGGACTAGTTCTGGCGAGCAGTACTTC
TRBV5-4	TRBJ2-1	.	.	CASSLAGRPDNEQFF	TGTGCCAGCAGCTTGGCGGGGAGGCCGGACAATGAGCAGTTCTTC
TRBV2	TRBJ2-3	.	.	CASTGRSSTDTQYF	TGTGCCAGCACAGGGCGCTCCAGCACAGATACGCAGTATTTT
TRBV19	TRBJ1-5	.	.	CASQFSNQPQHF	TGTGCCAGTCAATTTAGCAATCAGCCCCAGCATTTT
TRBV6-5	TRBJ2-6	.	.	CASSYVLSGANVLTF	TGTGCCAGCAGTTACGTGCTATCTGGGGCCAACGTCCTGACTTTC
TRBV5-5	TRBJ2-7	.	TRBD1	CASSLGQGAQYEQYF	TGTGCCAGCAGCTTGGGACAGGGGGCTCAGTACGAGCAGTACTTC
TRBV7-2	TRBJ2-3	.	.	CASSKGLTTDTQYF	TGTGCCAGCAGCAAAGGACTAACCACAGATACGCAGTATTTT
TRBV2	TRBJ2-3	.	.	CATQMVTQYF	TGTGCCACACAAATGGTTACGCAGTATTTT
TRBV29-1	TRBJ2-7	.	.	CSVVTAYEQYF	TGCAGCGTTGTCACTGCCTACGAGCAGTACTTC
TRBV6-5	TRBJ2-1	once	TRBD2	CASSQLAGYFNEQFF	TGTGCCAGCAGTCAGCTAGCGGGGTACTTCAATGAGCAGTTCTTC
TRBV29-1	TRBJ2-5	.	TRBD2	CSVAPRERERETQYF	TGCAGCGTTGCCCCAAGAGAGCGGGAGCGAGAGACCCAGTACTTC
TRBV10-3	TRBJ1-4	.	.	CAISERDEKLFF	TGTGCCATCAGTGAGAGAGATGAAAAACTGTTTTTT
TRBV6-4	TRBJ1-1	.	.	CASLSGDTEAFF	TGTGCCAGCCTTAGCGGGGACACTGAAGCTTTCTTT
TRBV19	TRBJ1-5	.	.	CASSIGNQPQHF	TGTGCCAGTAGTATCGGGAATCAGCCCCAGCATTTT
TRBV7-8	TRBJ1-3	few	TRBD1	CASSTGQGVDTIYF	TGTGCCAGCAGCACGGGACAGGGGGTTGACACCATATATTTT
TRBV30	TRBJ2-2	.	.	CAWSVLGSATGELFF	TGTGCCTGGAGTGTACTCGGGAGTGCTACCGGGGAGCTGTTTTTT
TRBV7-6	TRBJ2-1	once	TRBD2	CASSFTAGGNEQFF	TGTGCCAGCAGCTTCACGGCGGGAGGGAATGAGCAGTTCTTC
TRBV30	TRBJ1-5	.	TRBD1	CAWSQGDRNQPQHF	TGTGCCTGGAGTCAGGGGGATCGCAATCAGCCCCAGCATTTT
TRBV10-1	TRBJ2-7	.	.	CASSESIRDATYEQYF	TGCGCCAGCAGTGAGTCGATCCGGGATGCTACCTACGAGCAGTACTTC
TRBV25-1	TRBJ2-3	.	TRBD1	CASSEYLIQGGTDTQYF	TGTGCCAGCAGTGAATATCTTATTCAGGGGGGCACAGATACGCAGTATTTT